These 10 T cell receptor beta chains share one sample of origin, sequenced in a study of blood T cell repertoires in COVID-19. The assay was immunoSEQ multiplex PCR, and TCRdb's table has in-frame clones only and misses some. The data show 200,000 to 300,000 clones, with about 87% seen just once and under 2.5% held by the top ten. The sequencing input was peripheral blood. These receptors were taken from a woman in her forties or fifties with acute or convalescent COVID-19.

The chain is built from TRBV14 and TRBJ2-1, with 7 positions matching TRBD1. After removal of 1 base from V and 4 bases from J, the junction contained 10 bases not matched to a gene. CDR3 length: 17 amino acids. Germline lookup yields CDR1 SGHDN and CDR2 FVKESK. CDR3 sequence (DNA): TGTGCCAGCAGCCAAGGGCTGAGGGGGCGAAGGTACAATGAGCAGTTCTTC. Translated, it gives CASSQGLRGRRYNEQFF.

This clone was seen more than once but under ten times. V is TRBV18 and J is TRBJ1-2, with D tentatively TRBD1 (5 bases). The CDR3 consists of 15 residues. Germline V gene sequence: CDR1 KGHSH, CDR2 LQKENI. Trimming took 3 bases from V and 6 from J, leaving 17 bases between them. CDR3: CASSPRGEGMNGYTF. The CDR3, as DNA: TGTGCCAGCTCACCCCGCGGGGAGGGGATGAATGGCTACACCTTC.

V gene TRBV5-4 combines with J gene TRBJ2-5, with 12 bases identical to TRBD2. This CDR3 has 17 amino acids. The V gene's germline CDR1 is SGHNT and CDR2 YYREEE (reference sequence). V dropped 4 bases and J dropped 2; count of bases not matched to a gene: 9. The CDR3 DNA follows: TGTGCCAGCAGCAAGGGACTAGCGGGCCTATTTCAAGAGACCCAGTACTTC. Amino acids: CASSKGLAGLFQETQYF.

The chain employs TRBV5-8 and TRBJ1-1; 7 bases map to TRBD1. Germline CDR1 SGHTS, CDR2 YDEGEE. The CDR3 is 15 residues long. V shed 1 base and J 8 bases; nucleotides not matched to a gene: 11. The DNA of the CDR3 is TGTGCCAGCAGCTTGCGGAGGGGACAGAGTTTAGAAGCTTTCTTT. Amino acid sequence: CASSLRRGQSLEAFF. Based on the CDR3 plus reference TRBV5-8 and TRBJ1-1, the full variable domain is EAGVTQSPTHLIKTRGQQATLRCSPISGHTSVYWYQQALGLGLQFLLWYDEGEERNRGNFPPRFSGRQFPNYSSELNVNALELEDSALYLCASSLRRGQSLEAFFGQGTRLTVV.

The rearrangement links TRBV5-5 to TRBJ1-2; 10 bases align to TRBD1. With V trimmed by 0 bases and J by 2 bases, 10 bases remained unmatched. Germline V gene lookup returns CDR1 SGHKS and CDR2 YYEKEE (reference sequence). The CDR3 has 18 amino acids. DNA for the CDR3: TGTGCCAGCAGCTTGGATCCTGGGACAGGGGCTGGGAACTATGGCTACACCTTC. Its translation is CASSLDPGTGAGNYGYTF.

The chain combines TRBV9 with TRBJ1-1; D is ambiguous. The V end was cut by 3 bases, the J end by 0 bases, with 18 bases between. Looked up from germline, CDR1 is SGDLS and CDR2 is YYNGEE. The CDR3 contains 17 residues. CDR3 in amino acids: CASSAPHRGRVNTEAFF. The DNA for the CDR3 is TGTGCCAGCAGCGCCCCCCATCGGGGTCGCGTGAACACTGAAGCTTTCTTT.

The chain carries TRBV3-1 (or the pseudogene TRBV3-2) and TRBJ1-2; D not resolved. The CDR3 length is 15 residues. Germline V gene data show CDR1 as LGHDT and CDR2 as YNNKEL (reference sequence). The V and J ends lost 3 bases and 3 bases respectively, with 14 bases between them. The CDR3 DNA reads TGTGCCAGCAGCCACCCCCTAGAAGGCCACTATGGCTACACCTTC. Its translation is CASSHPLEGHYGYTF.

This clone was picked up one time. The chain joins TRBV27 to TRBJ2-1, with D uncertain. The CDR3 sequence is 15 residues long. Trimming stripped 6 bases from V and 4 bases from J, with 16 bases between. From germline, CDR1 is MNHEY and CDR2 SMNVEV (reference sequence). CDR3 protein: CASRSSTLVYNEQFF. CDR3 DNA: TGTGCCAGCAGATCGTCGACTCTAGTTTACAATGAGCAGTTCTTC.

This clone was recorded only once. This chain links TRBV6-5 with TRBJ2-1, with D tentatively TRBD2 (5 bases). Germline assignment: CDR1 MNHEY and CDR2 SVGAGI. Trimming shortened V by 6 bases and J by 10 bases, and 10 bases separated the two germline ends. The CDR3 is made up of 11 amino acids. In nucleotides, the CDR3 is TGTGCCAGCAGCCCCTCGGGGGAGCAGTTCTTC. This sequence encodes CASSPSGEQFF.

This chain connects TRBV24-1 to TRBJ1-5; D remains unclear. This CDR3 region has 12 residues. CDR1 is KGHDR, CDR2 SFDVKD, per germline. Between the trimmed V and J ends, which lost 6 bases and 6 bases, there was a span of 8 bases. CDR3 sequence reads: CATSSGGQPQHF. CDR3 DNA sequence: TGTGCCACCAGTTCAGGAGGTCAGCCCCAGCATTTT.